Presented here are 27 T cell receptor beta chains from one specimen sequenced in a study of blood T cell repertoires in COVID-19. Some clones are missing from TCRdb's copy, which holds only in-frame ones; the method was immunoSEQ multiplex PCR. The sample holds 270,000 or so clones, 85% to 90% seen once. Input material: peripheral blood. The source of these receptors is a woman aged 25 to 39 with COVID-19, enrolled during active disease.

The chain links TRBV3-1 (or the pseudogene TRBV3-2) to TRBJ2-7; 7 bases align to TRBD1. Germline trimming cut 2 bases from V and 5 bases from J; bases unmatched to any gene: 9. Germline CDR1 and CDR2: LGHDT and YNNKEL (reference sequence). CDR3 length equals 15 residues. CDR3 bases: TGTGCCAGCAGCCAAATGACAGGGAAAGGCCACGAGCAGTACTTC. Translation gives CASSQMTGKGHEQYF.

V and J are TRBV28 and TRBJ1-4, with D unresolved. CDR1 and CDR2 (germline): MDHEN, SYDVKM. This CDR3 has 11 amino acids. Trimming left V 10 bases short and J 7 bases short, with 10 bases between. The CDR3 region is CATAVGEKLFF. The CDR3 DNA is TGTGCCACCGCGGTAGGTGAAAAACTGTTTTTT.

This rearrangement joins TRBV5-8 to TRBJ1-5; no definite D call. The CDR3 sequence is 11 residues long. V lost 2 bases, J lost 6 bases, and 3 bases lay in between. Germline-derived CDR1 and CDR2 are SGHTS and YDEGEE. The CDR3 region has the DNA TGTGCCAGCAGCTTCGTTCAGCCCCAGCATTTT. Amino acids: CASSFVQPQHF.

V is TRBV6-1 and J is TRBJ2-7; D perhaps matches TRBD2 (5 bases). Germline V lookup: CDR1 MNHNS, CDR2 SASEGT. There are 16 residues in the CDR3. Trimming pared 4 bases from V and 2 bases from J, leaving 18 bases between. The DNA of the CDR3 is TGTGCCAGCAGTGCACGAAGCCGAGGAGGCCCCTACGAGCAGTACTTC. It specifies CASSARSRGGPYEQYF.

The chain recombines TRBV7-2 with TRBJ2-2; 8 bases fit TRBD1. The CDR3 consists of 15 residues. With V trimmed by 1 base and J by 4 bases, 2 bases remained unmatched. CDR1 is SGHTA, CDR2 FQGNSA, per germline. The CDR3, as DNA: TGTGCCAGCAGCTTAGGGACAGGGACCACCGGGGAGCTGTTTTTT. Translating it yields CASSLGTGTTGELFF. Drawing the rest from reference TRBV7-2 and TRBJ2-2, the complete variable domain is GAGVSQSPSNKVTEKGKDVELRCDPISGHTALYWYRQSLGQGLEFLIYFQGNSAPDKSGLPSDRFSAERTGGSVSTLTIQRTQQEDSAVYLCASSLGTGTTGELFFGEGSRLTVL.

The chain recombines TRBV6-1 with TRBJ2-7; TRBD1 might be the D (6 bases). The germline gives CDR1 MNHNS, CDR2 SASEGT. The length of the CDR3 is 16 residues. V lost 4 bases and J lost 0, with 16 bases in between. CDR3 bases: TGTGCCAGCAGTGGGCCCAGGACAGACAACTCCTACGAGCAGTACTTC. As protein: CASSGPRTDNSYEQYF.

The chain carries TRBV5-1 and TRBJ1-1; D call uncertain. CDR1 and CDR2 from the germline V gene are SGHRS and YFSETQ. The CDR3 spans 13 residues. V was clipped by 4 bases and J by 0 bases, with 7 bases between them. The DNA for the CDR3 is TGCGCCAGCAGCATCCACATGAACACTGAAGCTTTCTTT. It yields the protein CASSIHMNTEAFF.

CDR3 protein: CASSLTGGNGEQYF. DNA for the CDR3: TGTGCCAGCAGCTTAACAGGGGGTAATGGCGAGCAGTACTTC. This chain connects TRBV7-9 to TRBJ2-7; 8 nucleotides match TRBD1. The junction had 6 bases not matched to a gene; V was cut back by 2 bases and J by 6 bases. CDR1 SEHNR and CDR2 FQNEAQ come from the germline V gene (reference sequence). This CDR3 contains 14 residues.

V and J are TRBV14 and TRBJ2-2; 7 positions agree with TRBD1. With V trimmed by 4 bases and J by 2 bases, 13 bases remained unmatched. Per germline, CDR1 SGHDN and CDR2 FVKESK. The CDR3 totals 18 residues. CDR3 bases: TGTGCCAGCAGCCGAGGGCGACAGGGCCTGCTAAACACCGGGGAGCTGTTTTTT. It is translated as CASSRGRQGLLNTGELFF. The full variable domain, with the rest looked up from reference TRBV14 and TRBJ2-2, is EAGVTQFPSHSVIEKGQTVTLRCDPISGHDNLYWYRRVMGKEIKFLLHFVKESKQDESGMPNNRFLAERTGGTYSTLKVQPAELEDSGVYFCASSRGRQGLLNTGELFFGEGSRLTVL.

This chain uses TRBV7-2 with TRBJ2-2; D uncertain. Germline-derived CDR1 and CDR2 are SGHTA and FQGNSA. V was trimmed by 3 bases and J by 3 bases, leaving 11 bases between them. CDR3 length equals 15 residues. The CDR3 here is CASSLGLTHTGELFF. The DNA for the CDR3 is TGTGCCAGCAGCTTGGGCCTTACTCACACCGGGGAGCTGTTTTTT.

This clone was detected a few times. This chain joins TRBV7-9 and TRBJ1-1; weak D call: TRBD1 (6 bases). V was clipped by 5 bases and J by 0 bases, with 25 bases between them. Germline-derived CDR1 and CDR2 are SEHNR and FQNEAQ (reference sequence). The CDR3 covers 19 residues. In nucleotides, the CDR3 is TGTGCCAGCAGCGCTAAGACAGGCTTTGGCCTCGCGATGAACACTGAAGCTTTCTTT. This translates into CASSAKTGFGLAMNTEAFF.

The J gene is TRBJ2-2, the V gene TRBV19; possible D gene TRBD2, 6 bases. This CDR3 spans 13 amino acids. CDR1 and CDR2 (germline): LNHDA, SQIVND (reference sequence). Trimming shortened V by 3 bases and J by 6 bases, and 8 bases separated the two germline ends. The CDR3 reads CASSIWGAGELFF. As DNA, the CDR3 is TGTGCCAGTAGTATTTGGGGGGCCGGGGAGCTGTTTTTT.

As DNA, the CDR3 is TGTGCCAGCAGCCCAGGGACAGGGGGCTATGAAAAACTGTTTTTT. Protein sequence: CASSPGTGGYEKLFF. This chain joins TRBV5-4 and TRBJ1-4; the match to TRBD1 covers 12 bases. The CDR3 totals 15 residues. V shed 4 bases, J shed 6 bases, and the junction held 4 bases outside the gene matches. The germline V gene has CDR1 SGHNT and CDR2 YYREEE (reference sequence).

V is TRBV27 and J is TRBJ2-7; TRBD2 might be the D (5 bases). V gave up 4 bases and J gave up 9 bases, with 16 bases separating them. Germline CDR1 is MNHEY and CDR2 is SMNVEV (reference sequence). This CDR3 has 13 amino acids. The CDR3 DNA follows: TGTGCCAGCAGTTCCCCAACGGGGTGGGGGCAGTACTTC. Protein: CASSSPTGWGQYF.

The rearrangement links TRBV4-1 to TRBJ2-7, with 11 bases aligning to TRBD2. The V segment lost 0 bases and the J segment 4 bases; nucleotides outside the gene matches: 5. Germline V gene data show CDR1 as MGHRA and CDR2 as YSYEKL. The CDR3 spans 16 residues. CDR3 coding DNA: TGCGCCAGCAGCCAAGACTCGCTAGCGGGGGGATACGAGCAGTACTTC. It encodes CASSQDSLAGGYEQYF.

V usage is TRBV6-5 and J usage is TRBJ1-2; TRBD1 agrees at 7 bases. Germline CDR1 is MNHEY and CDR2 is SVGAGI. The CDR3 extends over 13 amino acids. The junction had 3 bases not matched to a gene; V was cut back by 5 bases and J by 3 bases. The CDR3 DNA follows: TGTGCCAGCAGTCCACAGGGGTACTATGGCTACACCTTC. Translating gives CASSPQGYYGYTF.

The V call is TRBV19, the J call TRBJ1-4; 7 positions agree with TRBD1. The CDR3 has 16 amino acids. The junction had 12 bases not matched to a gene; V was cut back by 5 bases and J by 6 bases. Germline-derived CDR1 and CDR2 are LNHDA and SQIVND (reference sequence). The CDR3 sequence is CASSDREAQGDEKLFF. CDR3 DNA: TGTGCCAGTAGTGACCGGGAAGCTCAGGGGGATGAAAAACTGTTTTTT.

This clone was seen more than once but under ten times. This chain connects TRBV15 to TRBJ1-6; 9 bases map to TRBD1. CDR1 and CDR2 from the germline V gene are LNHNV and YYDKDF (reference sequence). The length of the CDR3 is 14 residues. J gave up 6 bases and V 4 bases, and 1 base lay outside the gene matches. CDR3 sequence reads: CATSMDRGNSPLHF. CDR3 in DNA: TGTGCCACCAGCATGGACAGGGGTAATTCACCCCTCCACTTT.

The chain recombines TRBV10-3 with TRBJ2-1; D not resolved. The CDR3 runs 13 residues. Germline V lookup: CDR1 ENHRY, CDR2 SYGVKD. The ends were cut back, 6 bases at V and 6 bases at J, with 12 bases in the middle. CDR3 nucleotide sequence: TGTGCCATCAGAGTCGAGATACGCAATGAGCAGTTCTTC. Translating gives CAIRVEIRNEQFF.

The chain combines TRBV28 with TRBJ1-5, with 10 bases that match TRBD1. V gave up 6 bases and J gave up 6 bases; unmatched junction bases: 5. CDR1 is MDHEN and CDR2 is SYDVKM in the germline V gene. The CDR3 is 14 amino acids. CDR3 in DNA: TGTGCCAGCAGCCCAGGACAGGGGGGTCAGCCCCAGCATTTT. Its translation: CASSPGQGGQPQHF. The full variable domain, completed using reference TRBV28 and TRBJ1-5, is DVKVTQSSRYLVKRTGEKVFLECVQDMDHENMFWYRQDPGLGLRLIYFSYDVKMKEKGDIPEGYSVSREKKERFSLILESASTNQTSMYLCASSPGQGGQPQHFGDGTRLSIL.

The rearrangement links TRBV7-9 to TRBJ2-3, with D perhaps TRBD2 (5 bases). There are 19 residues in the CDR3. From germline, CDR1 is SEHNR and CDR2 FQNEAQ (reference sequence). V lost 0 bases and J lost 2, with 21 bases in between. This chain's CDR3 is CASSLARRGRHDHTDTQYF. CDR3 DNA sequence: TGTGCCAGCAGCTTAGCGCGAAGAGGGAGACATGATCACACAGATACGCAGTATTTT.

This clone was found once. The chain carries TRBV5-1 and TRBJ2-3; the D is unclear. The V gene lost 0 bases and the J gene lost 5 bases, with 13 bases spanning the gap. Per the germline V gene, CDR1 is SGHRS and CDR2 is YFSETQ. CDR3 length equals 15 residues. The DNA for the CDR3 is TGCGCCAGCAGCTTGGCCGAATCGACACGAGATACGCAGTATTTT. Translated: CASSLAESTRDTQYF.

The V call is TRBV7-9, the J call TRBJ1-3; D not resolved. Germline loops: CDR1 SEHNR, CDR2 FQNEAQ (reference sequence). Deletions cut 6 bases from V and 0 bases from J, with 9 bases between. The CDR3 has 14 amino acids. The DNA for the CDR3 is TGTGCCAGCAGGGGGAGGGACTCTGGAAACACCATATATTTT. Its protein product is CASRGRDSGNTIYF. Supplemented by reference TRBV7-9 and TRBJ1-3, the full variable domain reads DTGVSQNPRHKITKRGQNVTFRCDPISEHNRLYWYRQTLGQGPEFLTYFQNEAQLEKSRLLSDRFSAERPKGSFSTLEIQRTEQGDSAMYLCASRGRDSGNTIYFGEGSWLTVV.

V and J are TRBV12-3 or TRBV12-4 and TRBJ2-7, with D tentatively TRBD2 (7 bases). The CDR3 sequence is 13 residues long. Trimming took off 6 bases at V and 5 bases at J, with 14 bases between the two ends. CDR3 residues: CASRTGGEHEQYF. In DNA form, the CDR3 reads TGTGCCAGCAGGACGGGGGGCGAGCACGAGCAGTACTTC.

The V gene is TRBV9, the J gene TRBJ1-4; a possible D gene is TRBD1 (5 bases). Trimming stripped 0 bases from V and 5 bases from J, with 8 bases between. Germline CDR1 and CDR2: SGDLS and YYNGEE. CDR3 length equals 14 residues. The CDR3 is CASSVGGLNEKLFF. For the CDR3, the DNA is TGTGCCAGCAGCGTAGGGGGCCTAAATGAAAAACTGTTTTTT.

The V gene is TRBV14, the J gene TRBJ1-1; D may be TRBD1 (5 bases). The CDR3 sequence is 13 residues long. Germline loops: CDR1 SGHDN, CDR2 FVKESK. Trimming cost V 6 bases and J 6 bases, with 14 bases left between them. CDR3 nucleotide sequence: TGTGCCAGCAGTCAAAGGGGAAGCCCTGAAGCTTTCTTT. Residues: CASSQRGSPEAFF.

J is TRBJ1-2 and V is TRBV6-5; 8 bases line up with TRBD1. There are 13 residues in the CDR3. Trimming at V came to 6 bases and at J to 5 bases, leaving 5 bases not matched to a gene. The germline V gene has CDR1 MNHEY and CDR2 SVGAGI. CDR3 protein: CASRDRGGYGYTF. The CDR3 nucleotides read TGTGCCAGCAGAGACAGGGGAGGGTATGGCTACACCTTC.